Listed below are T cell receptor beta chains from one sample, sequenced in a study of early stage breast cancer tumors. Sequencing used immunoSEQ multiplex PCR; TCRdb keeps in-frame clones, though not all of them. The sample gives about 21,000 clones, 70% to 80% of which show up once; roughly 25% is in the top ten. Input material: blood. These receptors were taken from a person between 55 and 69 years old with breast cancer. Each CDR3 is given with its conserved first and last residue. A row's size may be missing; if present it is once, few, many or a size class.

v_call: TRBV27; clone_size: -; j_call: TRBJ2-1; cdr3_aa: CASSSGLAGGYEQFF
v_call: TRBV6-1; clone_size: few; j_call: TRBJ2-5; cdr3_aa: CASKGTSAQPQYF
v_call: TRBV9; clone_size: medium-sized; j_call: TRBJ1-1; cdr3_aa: CASSAGQGMYTEAFF
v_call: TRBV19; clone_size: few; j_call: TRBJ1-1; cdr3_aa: CASSIVGGTEAFF
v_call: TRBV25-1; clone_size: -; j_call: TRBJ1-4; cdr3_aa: CASSIHQGQGPTNEKLFF
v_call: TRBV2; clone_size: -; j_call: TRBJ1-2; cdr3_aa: CATGGLNYGYTF
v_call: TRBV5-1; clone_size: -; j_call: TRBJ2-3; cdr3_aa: CASSRTSGRADTQYF
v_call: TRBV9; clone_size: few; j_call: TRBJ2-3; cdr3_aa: CASSVESGSLTQYF
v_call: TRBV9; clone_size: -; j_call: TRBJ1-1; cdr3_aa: CASSVWGNTEAFF
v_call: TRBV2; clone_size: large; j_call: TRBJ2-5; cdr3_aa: CASSEADLGTQYF
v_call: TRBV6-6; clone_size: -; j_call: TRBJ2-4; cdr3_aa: CASTPLPSGGNIQYF
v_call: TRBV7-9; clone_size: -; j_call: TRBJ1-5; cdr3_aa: CASSSDWGNQPQHF
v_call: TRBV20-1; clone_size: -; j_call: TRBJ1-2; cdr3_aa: CSAIRWDGYTF
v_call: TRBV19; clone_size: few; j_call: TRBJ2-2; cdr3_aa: CASSGRLVFVSGELFF
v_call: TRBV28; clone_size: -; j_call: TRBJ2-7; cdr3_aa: CASSLTFHYEQYF
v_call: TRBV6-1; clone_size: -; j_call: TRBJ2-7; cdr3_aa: CASRILGTGYYEQYF
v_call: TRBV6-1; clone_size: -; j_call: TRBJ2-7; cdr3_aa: CASSEWADRVYEQYF
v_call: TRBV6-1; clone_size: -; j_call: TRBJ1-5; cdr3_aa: CASSEANDRKHF
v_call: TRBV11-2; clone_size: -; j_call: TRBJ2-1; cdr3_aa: CASSLTTDYNEQFF
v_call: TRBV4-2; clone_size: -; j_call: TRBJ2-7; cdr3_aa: CASSQERLEEQYF
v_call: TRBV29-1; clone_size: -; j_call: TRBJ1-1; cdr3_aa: CSVEGTGMNTEAFF
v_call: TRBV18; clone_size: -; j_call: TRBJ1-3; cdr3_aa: CASSPDRLASGNTIYF
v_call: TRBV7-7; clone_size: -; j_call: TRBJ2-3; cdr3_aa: CASSLAPVDTQYF
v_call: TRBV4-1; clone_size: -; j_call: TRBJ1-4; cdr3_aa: CASSRVQGIKEKLFF
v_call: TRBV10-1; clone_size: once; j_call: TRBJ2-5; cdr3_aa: CASSGGLAGGRETQYF
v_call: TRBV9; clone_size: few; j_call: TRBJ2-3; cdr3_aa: CASSLGTGGAGDTQYF
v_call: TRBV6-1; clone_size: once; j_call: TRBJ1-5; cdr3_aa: CASSRQDNSNQPQHF
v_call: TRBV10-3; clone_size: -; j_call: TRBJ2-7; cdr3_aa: CAIQGKGGNEQYF